The text below deals with one T cell receptor beta chain. Antigen: not known. These data belong to a study of a mutant IDH1 vaccine in newly diagnosed glioma. In the study overall: The earlier regimen, radiotherapy, temozolomide, or both, was most often both.

The time point was: week 11, during vaccination. Topical imiquimod accompanied each vaccine dose, which consisted of 300 ug of mutant IDH1 20-mer peptide. TCRdb's table, derived via immunoSEQ multiplex PCR, lists solely in-frame clones and lacks some. The table lists 100,000 to 120,000 clones, roughly 90% of them singletons. The sequencing used PBMCs, collected from a glioma patient whose treatment included an IDH1 peptide vaccine. The sequence derives from a woman in her forties or fifties with glioma.

The CDR3 region has the DNA TGTGCCAGCTCCTGGGGGGGTCAGCCCCAGCATTTT. Protein product: CASSWGGQPQHF. The chain has TRBV5-4 and TRBJ1-5; tentative D call: TRBD1 (5 bases). V lost 7 bases to trimming and J lost 6 bases, with 11 bases between them. The V gene's germline CDR1 is SGHNT and CDR2 YYREEE (reference sequence). The CDR3 totals 12 residues. The full variable domain, in which reference TRBV5-4 and TRBJ1-5 provide the parts outside the CDR3, is ETGVTQSPTHLIKTRGQQVTLRCSSQSGHNTVSWYQQALGQGPQFIFQYYREEENGRGNFPPRFSGLQFPNYSSELNVNALELDDSALYLCASSWGGQPQHFGDGTRLSIL.